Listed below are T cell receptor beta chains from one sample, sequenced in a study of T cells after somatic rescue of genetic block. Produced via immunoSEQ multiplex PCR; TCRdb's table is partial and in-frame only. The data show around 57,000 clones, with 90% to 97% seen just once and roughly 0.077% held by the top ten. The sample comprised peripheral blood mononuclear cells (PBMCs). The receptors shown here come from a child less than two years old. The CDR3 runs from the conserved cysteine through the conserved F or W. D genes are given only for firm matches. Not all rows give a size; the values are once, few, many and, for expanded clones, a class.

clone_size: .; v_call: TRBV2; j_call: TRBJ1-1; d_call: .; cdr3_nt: TGTGCCAGGAGGACAATAATGAACACTGAAGCTTTCTTT; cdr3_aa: CARRTIMNTEAFF
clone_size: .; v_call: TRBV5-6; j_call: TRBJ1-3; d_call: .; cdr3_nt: TGTGCCAGCAGCTTGGGGAAACTCTCTGGAAACACCATATATTTT; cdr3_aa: CASSLGKLSGNTIYF
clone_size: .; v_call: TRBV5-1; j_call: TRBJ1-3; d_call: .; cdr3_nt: TGCGCCAGCAGCTTGGCGGAAGGGTCGGGCTCTGGAAACACCATATATTTT; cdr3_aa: CASSLAEGSGSGNTIYF
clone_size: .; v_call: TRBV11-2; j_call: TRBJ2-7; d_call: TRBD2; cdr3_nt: TGTGCCAGCAGCCCGACGGCGGGACTAGCCTACGAGCAGTACTTC; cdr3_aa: CASSPTAGLAYEQYF
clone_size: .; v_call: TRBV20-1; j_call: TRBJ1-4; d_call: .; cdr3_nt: TGCAGTGCTAGACGCGGACAACTGCCTAAATTT; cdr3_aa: CSARRGQLPKF
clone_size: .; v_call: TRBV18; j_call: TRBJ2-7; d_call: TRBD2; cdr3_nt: TGTGCCAGCTCACCCAACAACTCACGTAGCGGGAGGACCTACGAGCAGTACTTC; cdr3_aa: CASSPNNSRSGRTYEQYF
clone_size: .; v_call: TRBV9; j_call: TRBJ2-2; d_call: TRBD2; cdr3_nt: TGTGCCAGCAGCGTAGCGGGAGGGAACACCGGGGAGCTGTTTTTT; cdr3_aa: CASSVAGGNTGELFF
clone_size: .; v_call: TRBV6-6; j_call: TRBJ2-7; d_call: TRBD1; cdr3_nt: TGTGCCAGCAGCGCTGACCCGGGACAGGGTTTCTACGAGCAGTACTTC; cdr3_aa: CASSADPGQGFYEQYF
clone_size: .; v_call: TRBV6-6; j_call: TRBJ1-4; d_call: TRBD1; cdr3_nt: TGTGCCAGCAGTCACCCCAGGGGGGCAACTAATGAAAAACTGTTTTTT; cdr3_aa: CASSHPRGATNEKLFF
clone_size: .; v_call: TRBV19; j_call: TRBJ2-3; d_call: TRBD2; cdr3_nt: TGTGCCAGTAGTATAGTTGTCTCGGCTAGCGGGAGTTATACGCAGTATTTT; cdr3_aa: CASSIVVSASGSYTQYF
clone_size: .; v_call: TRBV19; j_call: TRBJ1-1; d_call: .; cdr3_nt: TGTGCCAGTAGCGAAATCTACCTTACTGAAGCTTTCTTT; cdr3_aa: CASSEIYLTEAFF
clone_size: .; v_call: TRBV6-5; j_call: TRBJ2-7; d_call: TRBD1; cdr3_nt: TGTGCCAGCAGTTGGACAGGGGGCTACGAGCAGTACTTC; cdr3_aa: CASSWTGGYEQYF
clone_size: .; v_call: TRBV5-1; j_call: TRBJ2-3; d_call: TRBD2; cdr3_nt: TGCGCCAGCAGGGCGGGAGTTATCACAGATACGCAGTATTTT; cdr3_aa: CASRAGVITDTQYF
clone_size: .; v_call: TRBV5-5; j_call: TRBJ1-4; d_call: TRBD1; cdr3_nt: TGTGCCAGCAGCAAAACAGGGGCAGCTAATGAAAAACTGTTTTTT; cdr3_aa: CASSKTGAANEKLFF
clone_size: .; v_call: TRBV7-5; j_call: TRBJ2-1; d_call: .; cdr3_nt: TGTGTCAGAAGCTCCAAGAGCGGGGCCTCCTACAATGAGCAGTTCTTC; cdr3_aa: CVRSSKSGASYNEQFF
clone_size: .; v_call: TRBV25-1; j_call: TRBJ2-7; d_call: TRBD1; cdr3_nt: TGTGCCAGCAGTGATCCGGGACAGGAATACGAGCAGTACTTC; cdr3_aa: CASSDPGQEYEQYF
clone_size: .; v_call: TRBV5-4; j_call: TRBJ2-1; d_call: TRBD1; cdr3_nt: TGTGCCAGCAGGCCGACAGGGGTACAATACAATGAGCAGTTCTTC; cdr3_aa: CASRPTGVQYNEQFF
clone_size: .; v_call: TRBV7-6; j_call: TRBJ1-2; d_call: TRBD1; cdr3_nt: TGTGCCAGCAGCCCGTCGACAGGGGGGTATGGCTACACCTTC; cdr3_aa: CASSPSTGGYGYTF
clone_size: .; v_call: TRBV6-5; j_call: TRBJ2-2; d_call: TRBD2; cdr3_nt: TGTGCCAGCACTTCAGCGGGAGTTAACACCGGGGAGCTGTTTTTT; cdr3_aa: CASTSAGVNTGELFF
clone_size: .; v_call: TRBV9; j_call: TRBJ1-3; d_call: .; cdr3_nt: TGTGCCAGCAGCGTAGCTAAGGGAGGAAACACCATATATTTT; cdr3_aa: CASSVAKGGNTIYF
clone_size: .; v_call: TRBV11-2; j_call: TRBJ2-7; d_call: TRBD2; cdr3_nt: TGTGCCAGCAGCTTAGAACTAGCGGGAGGATACGAGCAGTACTTC; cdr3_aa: CASSLELAGGYEQYF
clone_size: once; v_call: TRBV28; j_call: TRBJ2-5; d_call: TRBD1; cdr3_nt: TGTGCCAGCAGTGACCGGACAGGGACGGCGACCCAGTACTTC; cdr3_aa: CASSDRTGTATQYF
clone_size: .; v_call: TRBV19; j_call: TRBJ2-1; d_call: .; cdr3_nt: TGTGCCAGTACGAGGGCAGGGGAGCAGTTCTTC; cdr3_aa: CASTRAGEQFF
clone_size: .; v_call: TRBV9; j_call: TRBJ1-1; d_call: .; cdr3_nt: TGTGCCAGCAGCCCAGGACAGAACACTGAAGCTTTCTTT; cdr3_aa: CASSPGQNTEAFF
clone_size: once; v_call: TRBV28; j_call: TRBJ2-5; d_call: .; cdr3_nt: TGTGCCAGCAGTTTATATCCTGCCGAGGGCAGCCAAGAGACCCAGTACTTC; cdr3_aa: CASSLYPAEGSQETQYF
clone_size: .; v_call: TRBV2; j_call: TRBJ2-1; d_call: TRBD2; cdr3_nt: TGTGCCAGCAGTGCAATAGCGGGCCACAATGAGCAGTTCTTC; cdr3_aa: CASSAIAGHNEQFF
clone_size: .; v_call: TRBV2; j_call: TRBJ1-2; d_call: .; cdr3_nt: TGTGCCAGCCGCGAGGCGAGGGGCGGCTACACCTTC; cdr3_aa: CASREARGGYTF
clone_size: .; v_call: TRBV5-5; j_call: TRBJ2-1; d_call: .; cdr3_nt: TGTGCCAGCAGCTTATCGGGTGGAGACCCTGTCTCCTACAATGAGCAGTTCTTC; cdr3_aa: CASSLSGGDPVSYNEQFF
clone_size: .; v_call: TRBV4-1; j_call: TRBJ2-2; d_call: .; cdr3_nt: TGCGCCAGCAGCCGATCCTTTAGCGGAATCACCGGGGAGCTGTTTTTT; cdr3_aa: CASSRSFSGITGELFF
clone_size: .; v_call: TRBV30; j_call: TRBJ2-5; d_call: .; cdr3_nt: TGTGCCTGGAGTGTAGGGGAGGAGACCCAGTACTTC; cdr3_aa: CAWSVGEETQYF
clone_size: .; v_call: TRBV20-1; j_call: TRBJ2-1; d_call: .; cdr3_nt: TGCAGTGCTCCCCACACCAATGAGCAGTTCTTC; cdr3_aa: CSAPHTNEQFF
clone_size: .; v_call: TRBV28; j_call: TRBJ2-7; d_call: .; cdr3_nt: TGTGCCAGCAGTTTAAGGAGGGCCTACGAGCAGTACTTC; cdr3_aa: CASSLRRAYEQYF
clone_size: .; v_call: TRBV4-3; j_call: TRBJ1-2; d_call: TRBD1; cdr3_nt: TGCGCCAGCAGCCAAGTGGGGCAGGGGGGGATCTATGGTTACACCTTC; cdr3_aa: CASSQVGQGGIYGYTF
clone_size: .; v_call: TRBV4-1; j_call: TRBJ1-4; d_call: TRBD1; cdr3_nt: TGCGCCAGCAGCCCCCCGGGACAGGGGGAGGAAAAACTGTTTTTT; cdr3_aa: CASSPPGQGEEKLFF
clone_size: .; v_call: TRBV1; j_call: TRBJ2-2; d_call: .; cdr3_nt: TGCACCAGCCGGGACAGGAACACCGGGGAGCTGTTTTTT; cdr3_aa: CTSRDRNTGELFF
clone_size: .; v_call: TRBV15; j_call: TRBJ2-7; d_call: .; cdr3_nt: TGTGCCACCAGCACGAGTAGCTCCTACGAGCAGTACTTC; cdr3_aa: CATSTSSSYEQYF
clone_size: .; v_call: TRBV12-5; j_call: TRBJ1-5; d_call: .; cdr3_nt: TGTGCTAGTGGTTTGGTTGCGGGGGGTCCCTATAGCAATCAGCCCCAGCATTTT; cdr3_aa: CASGLVAGGPYSNQPQHF
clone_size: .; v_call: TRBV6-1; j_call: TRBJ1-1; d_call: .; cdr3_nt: TGTGCCAGCAGTGAAAACACTGAAGCTTTCTTT; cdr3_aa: CASSENTEAFF
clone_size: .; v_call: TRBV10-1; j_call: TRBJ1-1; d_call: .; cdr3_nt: TGCGCCAGCAGTGAGAACACTGAAGCTTTCTTT; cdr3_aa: CASSENTEAFF
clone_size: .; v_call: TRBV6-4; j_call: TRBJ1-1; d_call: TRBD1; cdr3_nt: TGTGCCAGCAAAATTGGGACAGCATCCTCCTCGAACACTGAAGCTTTCTTT; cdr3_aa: CASKIGTASSSNTEAFF
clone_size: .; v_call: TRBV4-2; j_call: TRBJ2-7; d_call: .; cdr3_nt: TGTGCCAGCAGCCAAGAGAGGTCAAACTCCTACGAGCAGTACTTC; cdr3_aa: CASSQERSNSYEQYF
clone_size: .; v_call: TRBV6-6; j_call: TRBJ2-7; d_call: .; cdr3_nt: TGTGCCAGCAGCCTGAACTACGAGCAGTACTTC; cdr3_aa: CASSLNYEQYF
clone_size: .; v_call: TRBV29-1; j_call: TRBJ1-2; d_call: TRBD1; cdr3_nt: TGCAGCGTATTGGGACAGCTGGACTATGGCTACACCTTC; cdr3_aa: CSVLGQLDYGYTF
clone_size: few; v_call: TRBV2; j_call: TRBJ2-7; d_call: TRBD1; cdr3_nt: TGTGCCATCGGGACAGGATCCTACGAGCAGTACTTC; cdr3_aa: CAIGTGSYEQYF
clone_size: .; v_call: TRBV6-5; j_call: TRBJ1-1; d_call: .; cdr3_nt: TGTGCCAGCAGTTACTCAGGGCTAGGTGAAGCTTTCTTT; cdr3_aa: CASSYSGLGEAFF
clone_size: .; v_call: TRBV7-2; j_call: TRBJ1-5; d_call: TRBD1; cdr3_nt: TGTGCCAGCAGCGCAAGGACAGGGGGGAATCAGCCCCAGCATTTT; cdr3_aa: CASSARTGGNQPQHF
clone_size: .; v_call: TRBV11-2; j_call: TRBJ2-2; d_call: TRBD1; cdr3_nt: TGTGCCAGCAGCTTCGGGACAGGGGCCACCGGGGAGCTGTTTTTT; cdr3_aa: CASSFGTGATGELFF
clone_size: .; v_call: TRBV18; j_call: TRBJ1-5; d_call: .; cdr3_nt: TGTGCCAGCCGCGGGACGGATCAGCCCCAGCATTTT; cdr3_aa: CASRGTDQPQHF
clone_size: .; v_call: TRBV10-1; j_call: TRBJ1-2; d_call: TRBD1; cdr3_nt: TGCGCCAGCACTCGGGACAGGGGGCACTATGGCTACACCTTC; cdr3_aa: CASTRDRGHYGYTF
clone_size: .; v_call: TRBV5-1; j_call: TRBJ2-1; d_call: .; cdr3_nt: TGCGCCAGCAGCTGGGACTACAATGAGCAGTTCTTC; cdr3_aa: CASSWDYNEQFF
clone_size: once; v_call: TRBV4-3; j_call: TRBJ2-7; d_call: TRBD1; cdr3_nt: TGCGCCAGCAGCGAAGGACCATTCGACAGGGGCCACGAGCAGTACTTC; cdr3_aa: CASSEGPFDRGHEQYF
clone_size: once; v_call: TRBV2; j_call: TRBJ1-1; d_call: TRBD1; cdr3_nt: TGTGCCAGCAGTGAGGACAGGGAAGCTTTCTTT; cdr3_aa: CASSEDREAFF
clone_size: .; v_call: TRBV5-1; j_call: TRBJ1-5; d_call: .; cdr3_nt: TGCGCCAGCAGCTTGGGGGGGCATAGCAATCAGCCCCAGCATTTT; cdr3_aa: CASSLGGHSNQPQHF